The 10 T cell receptor beta chains in this list originate from one sample, sequenced in a study of OX40 agonist ivuxolimab in advanced cancers. Generated by immunoSEQ multiplex PCR, the TCRdb table keeps only in-frame clones and is missing some. The repertoire holds almost 70,000 clones, with just over 85% as singletons. The sequencing here drew on CD4+ or CD8+ T cells sorted from blood, taken in a trial of the OX40 agonist ivuxolimab. The receptor source for this set is an adult with an advanced solid tumor such as melanoma, head and neck, liver or kidney cancer.

The chain combines TRBV6-5 with TRBJ2-1; a weak D match, TRBD1 (6 bases). Germline CDR1 MNHEY, CDR2 SVGAGI. Trimming cost V 7 bases and J 7 bases, with 20 bases left between them. This CDR3 region has 15 residues. The CDR3 DNA follows: TGTGCCAGCAACGAAAGAGGCCAGGGGAGTAATGAGCAGTTCTTC. The encoded protein is CASNERGQGSNEQFF.

V usage is TRBV14 and J usage is TRBJ2-1; D unclear. Germline CDR1 reads SGHDN; CDR2 reads FVKESK. This CDR3 region has 16 residues. The V gene lost 4 bases and the J gene lost 0 bases, with 13 bases spanning the gap. Here the CDR3 reads CASSPLWLSSYNEQFF. CDR3 sequence (DNA): TGTGCCAGCAGCCCCCTTTGGCTGAGCTCCTACAATGAGCAGTTCTTC.

The V and J genes are TRBV7-2 and TRBJ1-2; D is perhaps TRBD1 (6 bases). The CDR3 extends over 16 amino acids. Per germline, CDR1 SGHTA and CDR2 FQGNSA. Deletions cut 3 bases from V and 3 bases from J, with 17 bases between. The DNA of the CDR3 is TGTGCCAGCAGCTTGGGGCCTGGGGGCAGGGACTATGGCTACACCTTC. Amino acid sequence: CASSLGPGGRDYGYTF.

The chain has TRBV12-5 and TRBJ2-5; possible D gene TRBD2, 5 bases. Germline CDR1 and CDR2: LGHNT and FRNRAP. There are 12 residues in the CDR3. V was cut by 7 bases and J by 5 bases, with 11 bases left in between. The CDR3 here is CASASEGETQYF. CDR3 sequence (DNA): TGTGCTAGTGCTTCTGAGGGCGAGACCCAGTACTTC.

The chain is built from TRBV28 and TRBJ1-5, with D perhaps TRBD1 (5 bases). CDR1 MDHEN and CDR2 SYDVKM come from the germline V gene. The CDR3 spans 16 residues. V was trimmed by 2 bases and J by 1 base, leaving 12 bases between them. The CDR3 loop reads CASSLIPGTSNQPQHF. CDR3 sequence (DNA): TGTGCCAGCAGTTTAATACCCGGGACGAGCAATCAGCCCCAGCATTTT.

The chain combines TRBV5-1 with TRBJ2-7; weak D call: TRBD2 (6 bases). The CDR3 consists of 15 residues. V was pared by 0 bases and J by 6 bases, with 16 bases between. The germline CDR1 and CDR2 sequences are SGHRS and YFSETQ. The CDR3 nucleotides are TGCGCCAGCAGCTTGGCAGGAGGAGGGGCGGGCGAGCAGTACTTC. It yields the protein CASSLAGGGAGEQYF.

The chain couples TRBV5-1 to TRBJ2-5; 7 nucleotides match TRBD1. Trimming took 0 bases from V and 3 from J; bases not matched to a gene: 8. Germline CDR1 SGHRS, CDR2 YFSETQ. The CDR3 runs 16 residues. The DNA for the CDR3 is TGCGCCAGCAGCTTGGCCCCCGGGACAGATGAAGAGACCCAGTACTTC. This translates into CASSLAPGTDEETQYF.

The chain has TRBV18 and TRBJ1-6; tentative D call: TRBD1 (5 bases). V lost 4 bases, J lost 8 bases, and 6 bases lay in between. Looked up from germline, CDR1 is KGHSH and CDR2 is LQKENI. The CDR3 length is 12 residues. The CDR3 DNA reads as TGTGCCAGCTCACGGGGGGATTCACCCCTCCACTTT. It is translated as CASSRGDSPLHF.

The rearrangement links TRBV5-4 to TRBJ2-2; 8 bases agree with TRBD1. The J segment lost 1 base and the V segment lost 0 bases, leaving 2 bases of the junction unmatched. Germline values: CDR1 SGHNT, CDR2 YYREEE (reference sequence). The CDR3 is made up of 16 amino acids. The CDR3 coding sequence is TGTGCCAGCAGCTTGGGGGGGACAGGGAACACCGGGGAGCTGTTTTTT. This codes for CASSLGGTGNTGELFF.

The chain combines TRBV7-9 with TRBJ2-7, with TRBD2 as a possible D gene (6 bases). Germline values: CDR1 SEHNR, CDR2 FQNEAQ (reference sequence). V was pared by 5 bases and J by 3 bases, with 14 bases between. This CDR3 has 14 amino acids. CDR3 protein: CASSPGGTDYEQYF. Here the CDR3 DNA reads TGTGCCAGCAGCCCCGGAGGGACGGACTACGAGCAGTACTTC. The full variable domain, its missing parts supplied by reference TRBV7-9 and TRBJ2-7, is DTGVSQNPRHKITKRGQNVTFRCDPISEHNRLYWYRQTLGQGPEFLTYFQNEAQLEKSRLLSDRFSAERPKGSFSTLEIQRTEQGDSAMYLCASSPGGTDYEQYFGPGTRLTVT.